This record looks at one T cell receptor (beta chain) sequence and its context. The antigen it binds to is not known. No much larger clonotype is one base removed from it; base qualities were not supplied. TCR beta libraries were generated from genomic DNA with the immunoSEQ kit, following the manufacturer's recommendations. To prepare the libraries, a first multiplex PCR with proprietary primers was run, followed by a second PCR that added unique barcodes, and a bead cleanup was done after each round. A positive control reaction and a negative control reaction, both provided in the kit, were run with every batch of samples. The final libraries were assessed on an Agilent 4200 TapeStation D1000 ScreenTape, pooled by volume, and quantified by qPCR. Sequencing was performed on an Illumina NextSeq500 with a MidOutput 150-cycle cartridge, and 156 Read1 and 15 Index1 cycles were run with kit custom primers. The pooled library was loaded at roughly 1 pM, with a roughly 21% PhiX control spiked in. Turning to the authors' computational methods: Vendor-processed data were analyzed in R, with a clonotype defined as all T cells sharing the same CDR3 nucleotide sequence. For clone abundance analyses, frequencies were normalized to the 10,000 most abundant clones per sample. Before analysis, public T cell clones were removed, and these numbered fewer than six per sample on average. A difference in abundance of at least 32-fold between compartments was used to define tumor-enriched and baseline blood-enriched clonotypes. A beta-binomial differential abundance model was used to identify clonotypes that expanded or contracted between blood time points. The Baroni-Urbani and Buser coefficient was used to measure tumor-blood repertoire similarity, and groups were compared with two-tailed Wilcoxon tests in R. Not all clones reach the TCRdb copy of this immuneACCESS table, which keeps in-frame sequences only. Checked studies attribute under half of the gap to unresolved V genes and leave the rest unexplained. The V and J calls and clone size were taken over from that table, and D and trimming were inferred from the DNA. This sample holds approximately 120,000 clones; approximately 82% were observed only once. The ten largest clones add up to 3% of the sample.

This sample stems from a study of radiation and T cells in renal cell carcinoma (dated by TCRdb to between 2020 and 2021). For the study in its entirety: Samples came from a clinical trial, in which primary renal cell carcinomas received 15 Gy stereotactic body radiation therapy followed by nephrectomy 4 weeks later. A total of around 50 samples underwent TCR beta sequencing, made up of 25 or so tumors and roughly 27 peripheral blood samples. Across all 50 or so samples, several million unique CDR3 nucleotide sequences, encoding approximately 2.5 million unique CDR3 amino acid sequences, were identified.

The full study reports these points: No pretreatment tumor biopsies were available, so the baseline intratumoral presence of clonotypes could not be determined. In blood, the top tumor clonotypes increased between baseline and 2 weeks post-radiation and then shrank by 4 weeks, which suggests that tumor-resident clones expanded only transiently. Tracking of blood repertoire dynamics stopped at approximately four weeks after treatment, with no follow-up past that point. With a single-armed trial design, the study had no way to address how radiation dose or scheduling affects the TCR repertoire.

The sample's time point, from its label and the paper: baseline pretreatment blood. In light of the paper, this sample's treatment or condition label describes: 15 Gy SBRT to primary tumor, nephrectomy 4 weeks later. To follow tumor-enriched clonotypes, serial peripheral blood was collected from radiation-treated patients at baseline and at 2 weeks and 4 weeks after SBRT. Every patient's renal cell carcinoma showed clear cell pathology. Genomic DNA for TCR sequencing was prepared using the QIAamp DNA Blood Mini Kit (Qiagen). The analyses included just those samples that passed every quality control check. Reading the germline V gene gives CDR1 MDHEN and CDR2 SYDVKM. V loses 3 bases of germline sequence and J loses 2 bases, and the interval between the two ends is 11 bases. Its CDR3 holds 14 amino acids, cysteine through phenylalanine. This entry keeps only the CDR3 DNA: 42 bases, framed from base 1.

This material consisted of blood, taken from a patient whose treatment included radiotherapy and nephrectomy. The chain is encoded by TRBV28 joined to TRBJ2-7; the D gene is perhaps TRBD1, from 5 matching bases. This sequence originates from a woman in her sixties or seventies with renal cell carcinoma. The nucleotide sequence reads TGTGCCAGCAGTTTGGCGACAGCTACCTACGAGCAGTACTTC. Its translation reads: CASSLATATYEQYF.